This T cell receptor (beta chain) was sequenced in a study of OX40 agonist ivuxolimab in advanced cancers. Study background: Patients were treated with ivuxolimab, an agonistic anti-OX40 (CD134) antibody. Patients enrolled in dose escalation were diagnosed with hepatocellular carcinoma, melanoma, renal cell or head and neck cancer. Study-level results: Expanded clones were, on average, more numerous in CD8+ T cells than in CD4+. There was clonal expansion of CD4+ and CD8+ blood T cells by week 6 at 0.1 to 3.0 mg/kg.

Profiled with immunoSEQ multiplex PCR; TCRdb holds only in-frame clones, not every one. This sample has under 80,000 clones, with roughly 93% found just once. As regards this clone: As yet, its antigen is unknown.

CDR3 size: 14 residues. CDR1 SNHLY and CDR2 FYNNEI come from the germline V gene. V shed 5 bases, J shed 7 bases, and the junction held 11 bases outside the gene matches. Sequences were derived from CD4+ or CD8+ T cells sorted from blood, sampled in a trial of the OX40 agonist ivuxolimab. The origin of this receptor is an adult with an advanced solid tumor such as melanoma, head and neck, liver or kidney cancer. V is TRBV2 and J is TRBJ2-7; TRBD1 matches at 7 bases. The CDR3 DNA follows: TGTGCCAGCAGTAGGGAACAGGGGTTGGAGGAGCAGTACTTC. Amino acids: CASSREQGLEEQYF.